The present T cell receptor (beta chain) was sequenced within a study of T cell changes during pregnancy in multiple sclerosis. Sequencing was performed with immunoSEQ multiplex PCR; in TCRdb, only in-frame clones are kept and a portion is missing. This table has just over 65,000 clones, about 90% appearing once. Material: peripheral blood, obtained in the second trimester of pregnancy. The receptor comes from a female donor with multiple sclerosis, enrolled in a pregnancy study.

The CDR3 sequence is CASSPEVADTQYF. CDR3 DNA sequence: TGTGCCAGCAGCCCTGAGGTGGCAGATACGCAGTATTTT. The chain is built from TRBV7-2 and TRBJ2-3; D is unclear. The CDR3 length is 13 residues. The V end lost 5 bases, the J end lost 4 bases, and 10 bases lay between the germline ends. CDR1 is SGHTA, CDR2 FQGNSA, per germline.